Below, one T cell receptor beta chain is given with its context. One end of the junction does not line up with germline, which may come from a read error. Per germline, CDR1 SGHTS and CDR2 YDEGEE. The CDR3 is 15 residues long. The data originate from a study of cytomegalovirus exposure and HLA in healthy donors. PCR employed 60 Vbeta and 13 Jbeta primers. Sequencing used immunoSEQ multiplex PCR; TCRdb keeps in-frame clones, though not all of them. The sample has some 150,000 clones; around 80% are singletons. What was sequenced was PBMCs. V is TRBV5-8 and J is TRBJ2-1, with TRBD2 matching over 8 bases. This clonotype was sampled from a male donor in good health and CMV-seronegative. Written as DNA, the CDR3 is TGTGCCAGCAGCTTGGCGGGGGGGGTCTACAATGAGCAATTCTTC. This encodes CASSLAGGVYNEQFF. Looking up the rest from reference TRBV5-8 and TRBJ2-1 gives the full variable domain: EAGVTQSPTHLIKTRGQQATLRCSPISGHTSVYWYQQALGLGLQFLLWYDEGEERNRGNFPPRFSGRQFPNYSSELNVNALELEDSALYLCASSLAGGVYNEQFFGPGTRLTVL.